This T cell receptor (beta chain) was documented in a study of cytomegalovirus exposure and HLA in healthy donors. From germline, CDR1 is GTSNPN and CDR2 SVGIG (reference sequence). Deletions cut 0 bases from V and 6 bases from J, with 8 bases between. This CDR3 spans 12 amino acids. This clone was counted once. Assay: immunoSEQ multiplex PCR; the TCRdb copy retains only in-frame clones and omits some. The sample yields under 250,000 clones, less than 85% seen once. V gene TRBV30 combines with J gene TRBJ1-1, with D possibly being TRBD1 (5 bases). This receptor was taken from a young woman in good health and CMV-seronegative. Sequenced input: PBMCs. The CDR3: CAWSVQGPEAFF. The DNA of the CDR3 is TGTGCCTGGAGTGTCCAGGGCCCTGAAGCTTTCTTT.